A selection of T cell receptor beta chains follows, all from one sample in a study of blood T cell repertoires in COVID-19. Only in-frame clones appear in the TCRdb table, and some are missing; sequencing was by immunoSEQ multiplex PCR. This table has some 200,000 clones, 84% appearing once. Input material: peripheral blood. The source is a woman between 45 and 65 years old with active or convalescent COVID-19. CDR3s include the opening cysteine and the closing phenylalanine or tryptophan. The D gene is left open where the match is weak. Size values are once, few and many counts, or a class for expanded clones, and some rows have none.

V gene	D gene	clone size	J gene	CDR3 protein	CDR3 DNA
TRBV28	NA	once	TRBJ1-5	CASSSGYGNQPQHF	TGTGCCAGCAGTTCGGGGTACGGGAATCAGCCCCAGCATTTT
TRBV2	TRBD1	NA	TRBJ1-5	CASRDRVFDQPQHF	TGTGCCAGCAGGGACAGGGTGTTCGATCAGCCCCAGCATTTT
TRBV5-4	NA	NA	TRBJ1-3	CASSRDVGGSGNTIYF	TGTGCCAGCAGCCGGGACGTCGGGGGGTCTGGAAACACCATATATTTT
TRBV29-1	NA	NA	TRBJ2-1	CSVVGSQGYNEQFF	TGCAGCGTTGTCGGGTCCCAGGGCTACAATGAGCAGTTCTTC
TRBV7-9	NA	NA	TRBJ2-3	CASQFTDTQYF	TGTGCCAGCCAGTTCACAGATACGCAGTATTTT
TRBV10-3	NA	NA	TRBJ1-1	CAISEIYTEAFF	TGTGCCATCAGTGAGATCTACACTGAAGCTTTCTTT
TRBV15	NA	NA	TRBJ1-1	CATSPRREVTEAFF	TGTGCCACCAGCCCCCGACGGGAGGTCACTGAAGCTTTCTTT
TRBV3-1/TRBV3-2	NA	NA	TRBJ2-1	CASSQVLNEQFF	TGTGCCAGCAGCCAAGTTCTCAATGAGCAGTTCTTC
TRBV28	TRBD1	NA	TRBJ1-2	CASGTVYGYTF	TGTGCCAGCGGGACAGTCTATGGCTACACCTTC
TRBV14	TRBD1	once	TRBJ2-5	CASSGGQGYVTQYF	TGTGCCAGCAGCGGAGGACAGGGCTATGTGACCCAGTACTTC
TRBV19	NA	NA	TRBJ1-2	CASSSWASSYGYTF	TGTGCCAGTAGTTCTTGGGCTTCCAGCTATGGCTACACCTTC
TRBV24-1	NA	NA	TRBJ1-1	CATSEGRWNTEAFF	TGTGCCACCAGTGAGGGGAGATGGAACACTGAAGCTTTCTTT
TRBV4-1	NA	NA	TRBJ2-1	CASSQGLLLADEQFF	TGCGCCAGCAGCCAAGGACTACTGCTCGCGGATGAGCAGTTCTTC
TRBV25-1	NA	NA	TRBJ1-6	CASSVTGTGYAALHF	TGTGCCAGCAGTGTTACCGGGACTGGCTATGCGGCCCTCCACTTT
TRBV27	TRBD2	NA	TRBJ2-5	CASSPAGGETQYF	TGTGCCAGCAGTCCCGCGGGGGGGGAGACCCAGTACTTC
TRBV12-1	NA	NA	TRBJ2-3	CASSYRERGGRRTDTQYF	TGTGCCAGCAGCTACCGCGAGCGGGGGGGCCGTCGCACAGATACGCAGTATTTT
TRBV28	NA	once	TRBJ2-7	CASRPTGSRGSYEQYF	TGTGCCAGCAGACCAACAGGGTCGAGGGGCTCCTACGAGCAGTACTTC
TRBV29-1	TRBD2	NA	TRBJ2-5	CSVPGTSGVQETQYF	TGCAGCGTCCCCGGGACTAGCGGGGTCCAAGAGACCCAGTACTTC
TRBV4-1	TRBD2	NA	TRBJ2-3	CASSLSGGSTDTQYF	TGCGCCAGCAGTCTTAGCGGGGGAAGCACAGATACGCAGTATTTT
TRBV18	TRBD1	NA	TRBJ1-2	CASSLPGQASF	TGTGCCAGCTCCCTCCCGGGACAGGCTTCCTTC
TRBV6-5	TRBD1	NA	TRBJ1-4	CASSLRTGTTEKLFF	TGTGCCAGCAGTTTGCGGACAGGGACGACTGAAAAACTGTTTTTT
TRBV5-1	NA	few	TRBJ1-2	CASSLAASYDGYTF	TGCGCCAGCAGCTTGGCCGCCAGTTACGATGGCTACACCTTC
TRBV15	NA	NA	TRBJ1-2	CATSRGEIRGGYTF	TGTGCCACCAGCAGAGGGGAGATCCGGGGAGGCTACACCTTC
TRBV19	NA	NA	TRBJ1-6	CASSILGADGGPLHF	TGTGCCAGTAGTATATTAGGGGCCGACGGGGGACCCCTCCACTTT
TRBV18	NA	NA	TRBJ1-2	CASSESRGHYGYTF	TGTGCCAGCTCAGAGAGCAGGGGACACTATGGCTACACCTTC
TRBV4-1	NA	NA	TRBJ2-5	CATQPAPGQETQYF	TGCGCCACCCAGCCAGCGCCCGGACAAGAGACCCAGTACTTC
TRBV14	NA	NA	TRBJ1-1	CASSLGPGKAFF	TGTGCCAGCAGCCTCGGACCGGGAAAAGCTTTCTTT
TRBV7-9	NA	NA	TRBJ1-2	CASSTGGLYGYTF	TGTGCCAGCAGCACGGGGGGTTTGTATGGCTACACCTTC
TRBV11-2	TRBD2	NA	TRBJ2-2	CASAGTSGVGELFF	TGTGCCAGCGCAGGGACTAGCGGGGTCGGGGAGCTGTTTTTT
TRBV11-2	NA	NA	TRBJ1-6	CASSLVGGPSSPLHF	TGTGCCAGCAGCTTAGTGGGGGGGCCATCCTCACCCCTCCACTTT
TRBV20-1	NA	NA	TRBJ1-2	CSASKRSNYGYTF	TGCAGTGCTAGTAAGCGTTCTAACTATGGCTACACCTTC
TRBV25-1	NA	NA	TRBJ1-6	CASSQTGHNSPLHF	TGTGCCAGCAGTCAGACAGGTCATAATTCACCCCTCCACTTT
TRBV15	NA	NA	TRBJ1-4	CATSRVSGVNEKLFF	TGTGCCACCAGCAGAGTTAGCGGGGTTAATGAAAAACTGTTTTTT
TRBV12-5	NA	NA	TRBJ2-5	CASGLVPKRGLQETQYF	TGTGCTAGTGGTTTGGTCCCAAAAAGGGGATTGCAAGAGACCCAGTACTTC
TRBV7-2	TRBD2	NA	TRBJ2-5	CASSPRGSGGLQETQYF	TGTGCCAGTTCCCCGCGGGGTAGCGGGGGTTTACAAGAGACCCAGTACTTC
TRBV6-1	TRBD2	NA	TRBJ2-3	CASSGNRGSGSSSTDTQYF	TGTGCCAGCAGTGGGAATAGGGGTAGCGGGAGCTCTAGCACAGATACGCAGTATTTT
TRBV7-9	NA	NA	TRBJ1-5	CASSRGREGNQPQHF	TGTGCCAGCAGCCGAGGGAGGGAGGGCAATCAGCCCCAGCATTTT
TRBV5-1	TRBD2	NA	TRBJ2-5	CASSPGLAGGGETQYF	TGCGCCAGCAGCCCGGGACTAGCGGGAGGAGGTGAGACCCAGTACTTC
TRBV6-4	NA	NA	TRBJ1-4	CASSPTSTNEKLFF	TGTGCCAGCAGCCCCACTTCAACTAATGAAAAACTGTTTTTT
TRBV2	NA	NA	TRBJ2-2	CASGRDTDTGELFF	TGTGCCAGCGGGAGGGACACCGACACCGGGGAGCTGTTTTTT
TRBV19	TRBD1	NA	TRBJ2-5	CASSRGTDQETQYF	TGTGCCAGTAGTAGAGGGACAGATCAAGAGACCCAGTACTTC
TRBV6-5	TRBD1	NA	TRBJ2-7	CASSLDRATYEQYF	TGTGCCAGCAGCCTCGACAGGGCGACCTACGAGCAGTACTTC
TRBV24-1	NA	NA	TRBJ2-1	CATSDPNQVHLNEQFF	TGTGCCACCAGTGATCCCAACCAGGTCCACCTGAATGAGCAGTTCTTC
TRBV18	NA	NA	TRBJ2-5	CASSPTQQETQYF	TGTGCCAGCTCACCAACACAGCAAGAGACCCAGTACTTC
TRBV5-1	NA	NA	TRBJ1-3	CASSLEGDTIYF	TGCGCCAGCAGCTTGGAGGGAGACACCATATATTTT
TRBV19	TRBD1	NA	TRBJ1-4	CASRETGRIEKLFF	TGTGCCAGTAGGGAGACAGGGAGGATTGAAAAACTGTTTTTT
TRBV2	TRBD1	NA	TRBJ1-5	CASSDTRGDRPQHF	TGTGCCAGCAGTGACACGCGAGGGGACAGGCCCCAGCATTTT
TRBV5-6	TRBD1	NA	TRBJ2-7	CASSLDIGQAFPEQYF	TGTGCCAGCAGCTTGGATATAGGACAGGCCTTTCCCGAGCAGTACTTC
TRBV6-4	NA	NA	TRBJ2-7	CASSRDIVSTYEQYF	TGTGCCAGCTCCAGGGATATTGTTTCGACCTACGAGCAGTACTTC
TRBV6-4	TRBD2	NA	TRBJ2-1	CASSSASGGSHEQFF	TGTGCCAGCAGCTCGGCTAGCGGGGGGTCCCATGAGCAGTTCTTC
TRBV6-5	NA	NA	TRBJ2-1	CASRVRGPDYNEQFF	TGTGCCAGCAGAGTAAGAGGCCCTGACTACAATGAGCAGTTCTTC
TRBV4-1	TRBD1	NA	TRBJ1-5	CASSRGTGGFQPQHF	TGCGCCAGCAGCCGAGGCACAGGGGGCTTTCAGCCCCAGCATTTT
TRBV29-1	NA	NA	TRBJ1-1	CSAQPRAEAFF	TGCAGCGCCCAACCACGGGCTGAAGCTTTCTTT
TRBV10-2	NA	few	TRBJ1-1	CASSERGNTEAFF	TGCGCCAGCAGTGAGAGGGGGAACACTGAAGCTTTCTTT
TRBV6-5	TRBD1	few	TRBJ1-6	CASSYRGQGRSPLHF	TGTGCCAGCAGTTACCGGGGACAGGGTAGATCACCCCTCCACTTT
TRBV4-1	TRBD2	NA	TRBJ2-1	CASSQDPPSGRNEQFF	TGCGCCAGCAGCCAAGACCCACCTAGCGGGAGGAATGAGCAGTTCTTC